The 30 T cell receptor beta chains below all came from one sample that was sequenced in a study of T cell changes during pregnancy in multiple sclerosis. Repertoires were generated with immunoSEQ multiplex PCR, while TCRdb's copy carries only in-frame clones and drops some. The table has 70,000 to 95,000 clones, around nine tenths seen once; the top ten hold roughly 2.1%. This specimen was peripheral blood, taken in the second trimester of pregnancy. The source is a female donor in good health, enrolled as a control in a pregnancy study.

The DNA of the CDR3 is TGTGCCAGCAGTTCTATACAGGTTTTCGGAGGCTACACCTTC. Translated: CASSSIQVFGGYTF. The chain carries TRBV27 and TRBJ1-2, with a weak D call TRBD1 (5 bases). V was pared by 4 bases and J by 8 bases, with 17 bases between. Germline-derived CDR1 and CDR2 are MNHEY and SMNVEV (reference sequence). This CDR3 contains 14 residues.

V gene TRBV4-3 combines with J gene TRBJ1-2; unclear D gene. Germline CDR1 reads LGHNA; CDR2 reads YSLEER. Trimming removed 0 bases at V and 10 bases at J, with 9 bases between. The CDR3 consists of 12 residues. The CDR3 DNA follows: TGCGCCAGCAGCCAAGATAAGAGGGCCTACACCTTC. Translating it yields CASSQDKRAYTF.

This chain joins TRBV28 and TRBJ1-3; TRBD1 matches 7 bases. CDR1 and CDR2 (germline): MDHEN, SYDVKM. The CDR3 contains 15 residues. Unmatched junction bases numbered 9, after V lost 10 bases and J lost 0 bases. CDR3 coding DNA: TGTGCCACCCAGAGGGACAGACTCTCTGGAAACACCATATATTTT. Protein product: CATQRDRLSGNTIYF.

This clone has just one count. The chain carries TRBV4-3 and TRBJ1-2; TRBD1 is a possible D gene (5 bases). CDR3 length: 16 residues. Trimming cost V 0 bases and J 4 bases, with 15 bases left between them. In germline, CDR1 is LGHNA, CDR2 YSLEER. CDR3 sequence: CASSQDVGVVGYGYTF. The CDR3 DNA follows: TGCGCCAGCAGCCAAGACGTAGGGGTAGTGGGCTATGGCTACACCTTC.

The V call is TRBV9, the J call TRBJ1-2; the match to TRBD1 covers 7 bases. After removal of 0 bases from V and 5 bases from J, the junction contained 13 bases not matched to a gene. Germline V gives CDR1 SGDLS, CDR2 YYNGEE. This CDR3 spans 17 amino acids. The CDR3 DNA reads as TGTGCCAGCAGCGTAGGGGACAGTGGGGGGCTCGAGTATGGCTACACCTTC. This gives the protein CASSVGDSGGLEYGYTF.

The chain couples TRBV7-3 to TRBJ2-5, with 7 bases matching TRBD2. The CDR3 runs to 14 residues. J was trimmed by 5 bases and V by 1 base; bases with no gene match: 4. The germline CDR1 and CDR2 sequences are SGHTA and FQGTGA. The CDR3: CASSLSGRGETQYF. The CDR3 nucleotides are TGTGCCAGCAGCTTAAGCGGGAGAGGGGAGACCCAGTACTTC. Full variable domain (rest looked up from reference TRBV7-3 and TRBJ2-5): GAGVSQTPSNKVTEKGKYVELRCDPISGHTALYWYRQSLGQGPEFLIYFQGTGAADDSGLPNDRFFAVRPEGSVSTLKIQRTERGDSAVYLCASSLSGRGETQYFGPGTRLLVL.

The genes are TRBV2 and TRBJ2-7; 13 bases agree with TRBD2. The germline gives CDR1 SNHLY, CDR2 FYNNEI. The CDR3 extends over 15 amino acids. J lost 2 bases, V lost 4 bases, and 2 bases had no gene match. CDR3: CASSGGTSGTYEQYF. The CDR3 DNA is TGTGCCAGCAGTGGAGGGACTAGCGGGACCTACGAGCAGTACTTC.

This clone is a singleton in its sample. The gene calls are TRBV28 and TRBJ1-2; no clear D gene. Per the germline V gene, CDR1 is MDHEN and CDR2 is SYDVKM. Trimming left V 10 bases short and J 4 bases short, with 19 bases between. The CDR3 consists of 14 residues. The CDR3 DNA reads TGTGCCACAAACATACCCCCGGCAGGCTATGGCTACACCTTC. Translation gives CATNIPPAGYGYTF.

This clone was detected once. This chain uses TRBV29-1 with TRBJ1-2; D is perhaps TRBD1 (5 bases). The CDR3 contains 12 residues. Germline V gene lookup returns CDR1 SQVTM and CDR2 ANQGSEA. Trimming left V 1 base short and J 5 bases short, with 8 bases between. The CDR3 DNA follows: TGCAGCGTTGAAGGCAGGGATTATGGCTACACCTTC. Translation gives CSVEGRDYGYTF.

With regard to this clone: No conserved phenylalanine or tryptophan is present at the end of the CDR3, so a read error is the likely explanation. It is unclear where the CDR3 begins or ends on the DNA, so no DNA is shown, and the CDR3 is as TCRdb lists it. The chain has TRBV14 and TRBJ2-4; the D call TRBD1 from the table was never checked on the DNA. The germline gives CDR1 SGHDN, CDR2 FVKESK. Counting both end residues, the CDR3 totals 11 amino acids. This CDR3 is CASSQVPVDSL.

This sequence joins TRBV4-2 and TRBJ2-4, with D unresolved. V lost 0 bases to trimming and J lost 1 base, with 10 bases between them. This CDR3 region has 16 residues. Germline V gives CDR1 LGHNA, CDR2 YNFKEQ. CDR3 sequence: CASSQDLLSAKNIQYF. The CDR3 coding sequence is TGTGCCAGCAGCCAAGATCTTCTGTCCGCCAAAAACATTCAGTACTTC.

In nucleotides, the CDR3 is TGTGCCAGCAGTTACTCGATGACTAGTGAGACCCAGTACTTC. Amino acid sequence: CASSYSMTSETQYF. V and J are TRBV6-5 and TRBJ2-5; a possible D gene is TRBD2 (6 bases). The CDR3 has 14 residues. Trimming left V 0 bases short and J 5 bases short, with 10 bases between. Germline V lookup: CDR1 MNHEY, CDR2 SVGAGI.

This chain connects TRBV4-2 to TRBJ2-1; 7 bases fit TRBD1. The CDR3 has 14 residues. Trimming cost V 1 base and J 6 bases; bases outside gene matches: 3. Germline CDR1 and CDR2: LGHNA and YNFKEQ. CDR3 DNA: TGTGCCAGCAGCCAAGGAACAGGGGCCAATGAGCAGTTCTTC. Translating gives CASSQGTGANEQFF.

V is TRBV4-3 and J is TRBJ2-3, with D uncertain. V was clipped by 1 base and J by 14 bases, with 13 bases between them. This CDR3 contains 12 residues. The germline V gene has CDR1 LGHNA and CDR2 YSLEER. The CDR3 is CASSQGGARRYF. DNA for the CDR3: TGCGCCAGCAGCCAAGGAGGTGCTAGAAGGTATTTT.

The V gene is TRBV11-2, the J gene TRBJ1-2; tentative D call: TRBD1 (6 bases). CDR3 length equals 12 residues. V lost 5 bases to trimming and J lost 6 bases, with 10 bases between them. CDR1 is SGHAT and CDR2 is FQNNGV in the germline V gene. The CDR3 loop reads CASSPEGDGYTF. CDR3 DNA sequence: TGTGCCAGCAGCCCCGAGGGGGATGGCTACACCTTC.

The CDR3 sequence: CASSIAPTGYGYTF. The CDR3 nucleotides are TGTGCCAGTAGTATAGCCCCGACAGGGTACGGCTACACCTTC. The chain recombines TRBV19 with TRBJ1-2, with 7 positions matching TRBD1. Germline CDR1 and CDR2: LNHDA and SQIVND (reference sequence). With 1 base clipped from V and 8 bases from J, the junction kept 7 bases outside the gene matches. This CDR3 spans 14 amino acids.

The CDR3 region has the DNA TGTGCCAGCAGCCCGAGTTCCAATCAGCCCCAGCATTTT. Its translation is CASSPSSNQPQHF. The chain carries TRBV7-2 and TRBJ1-5; D is undetermined. CDR1 and CDR2 (germline): SGHTA, FQGNSA. The CDR3 covers 13 residues. V was trimmed by 5 bases and J by 3 bases, leaving 8 bases between them.

V and J are TRBV4-3 and TRBJ2-3; D is possibly TRBD2 (6 bases). Trimming stripped 0 bases from V and 2 bases from J, with 21 bases between. The V gene's germline CDR1 is LGHNA and CDR2 YSLEER. This CDR3 has 19 amino acids. CDR3: CASSQDGGFGLSHTDTQYF. For the CDR3, the DNA is TGCGCCAGCAGCCAAGATGGGGGGTTCGGGCTATCGCACACAGATACGCAGTATTTT.

The chain links TRBV27 to TRBJ2-3, with D hard to call. V was shortened by 0 bases and J by 0 bases, with 4 bases between the two germline ends. This CDR3 contains 14 residues. Germline V gene sequence: CDR1 MNHEY, CDR2 SMNVEV (reference sequence). The CDR3 DNA is TGTGCCAGCAGTTTATCACTTAGCACAGATACGCAGTATTTT. Amino acid sequence: CASSLSLSTDTQYF.

This chain links TRBV13 with TRBJ1-4, with a weak D call TRBD1 (6 bases). The CDR3 consists of 14 residues. From germline, CDR1 is PRHDT and CDR2 FYEKMQ (reference sequence). V was trimmed by 0 bases and J by 8 bases, leaving 10 bases between them. This CDR3 is CASSLGTGREKLFF. Written as DNA, the CDR3 is TGTGCCAGCAGCTTAGGGACAGGAAGGGAAAAACTGTTTTTT.

The chain carries TRBV5-1 and TRBJ1-2; D is ambiguous. CDR1 and CDR2 from the germline V gene are SGHRS and YFSETQ. The ends were cut back, 3 bases at V and 5 bases at J, with 8 bases in the middle. This CDR3 is 12 amino acids long. The CDR3 reads CASSSSTYGYTF. DNA for the CDR3: TGCGCCAGCAGCTCTTCAACATATGGCTACACCTTC.

The V and J genes are TRBV19 and TRBJ2-1; TRBD1 might be the D (6 bases). V shed 5 bases and J shed 0 bases, with 14 bases lying between them. The CDR3 spans 16 residues. CDR1 LNHDA and CDR2 SQIVND come from the germline V gene (reference sequence). The DNA of the CDR3 is TGTGCCAGTAGTCCCCTCGGACAGAGCTCCTACAATGAGCAGTTCTTC. Protein sequence: CASSPLGQSSYNEQFF. The full variable domain, with the rest looked up from reference TRBV19 and TRBJ2-1, is DGGITQSPKYLFRKEGQNVTLSCEQNLNHDAMYWYRQDPGQGLRLIYYSQIVNDFQKGDIAEGYSVSREKKESFPLTVTSAQKNPTAFYLCASSPLGQSSYNEQFFGPGTRLTVL.

The chain uses TRBV28 and TRBJ1-1; 8 bases align to TRBD1. Germline CDR1 MDHEN, CDR2 SYDVKM. CDR3 length equals 16 residues. V lost 4 bases and J lost 1; bases outside the gene matches: 8. The CDR3 is CASSSRRQGTNTEAFF. In DNA form, the CDR3 reads TGTGCCAGCAGTTCCCGACGACAGGGGACGAACACTGAAGCTTTCTTT.

The gene calls are TRBV5-6 and TRBJ1-5, with D unclear. Germline loops: CDR1 SGHDT, CDR2 YYEEEE. The CDR3 spans 13 residues. V shed 4 bases and J shed 6 bases, with 11 bases lying between them. CDR3 residues: CASSPLGSQPQHF. CDR3 nucleotide sequence: TGTGCCAGCAGCCCCCTGGGGAGTCAGCCCCAGCATTTT.

The chain combines TRBV18 with TRBJ1-2; maybe TRBD1 (5 bases). CDR1 KGHSH and CDR2 LQKENI come from the germline V gene. The CDR3 loop spans 15 amino acids. Trimming pared 0 bases from V and 2 bases from J, leaving 10 bases between. The CDR3 DNA sequence: TGTGCCAGCTCACCACCCACAGGCCCAAACTATGGCTACACCTTC. Amino acids: CASSPPTGPNYGYTF.

The chain recombines TRBV4-2 with TRBJ1-6, with 8 bases that match TRBD1. This CDR3 has 16 residues. The V and J ends lost 1 base and 9 bases, in that order; junction bases with no gene match: 8. Germline V gene lookup returns CDR1 LGHNA and CDR2 YNFKEQ. CDR3 bases: TGTGCCAGCAGCCAAGGGTTGGCAGGGGGCGGTTCACCCCTCCACTTT. Encoded protein: CASSQGLAGGGSPLHF.

The chain has TRBV7-2 and TRBJ1-1; D might be TRBD1 (6 bases). V lost 5 bases and J 1 base, leaving 11 bases between the germline ends. The CDR3 consists of 14 residues. In germline, CDR1 is SGHTA, CDR2 FQGNSA. The CDR3 loop reads CASSIPTGNTEAFF. The CDR3 DNA reads as TGTGCCAGCAGCATACCGACAGGGAACACTGAAGCTTTCTTT.

Details on this clone: The sample has other DNA sequences that encode this CDR3 too. This chain connects TRBV6-5 to TRBJ2-7, with unresolved D. The CDR3 runs 11 residues. The V gene lost 5 bases and the J gene lost 3 bases, with 5 bases spanning the gap. Germline CDR1 and CDR2: MNHEY and SVGAGI. CDR3 in amino acids: CASSAGYEQYF. Here the CDR3 DNA reads TGTGCCAGCAGTGCCGGCTACGAGCAGTACTTC.

The chain couples TRBV7-2 to TRBJ1-1, with D possibly being TRBD1 (5 bases). Germline CDR1 reads SGHTA; CDR2 reads FQGNSA. There are 14 residues in the CDR3. V lost 7 bases and J lost 4, with 16 bases in between. The CDR3 here is CASTKGREGTEAFF. The DNA for the CDR3 is TGTGCCAGCACCAAGGGGCGGGAGGGCACTGAAGCTTTCTTT. Full variable domain (rest looked up from reference TRBV7-2 and TRBJ1-1): GAGVSQSPSNKVTEKGKDVELRCDPISGHTALYWYRQSLGQGLEFLIYFQGNSAPDKSGLPSDRFSAERTGGSVSTLTIQRTQQEDSAVYLCASTKGREGTEAFFGQGTRLTVV.

The V call is TRBV5-1, the J call TRBJ1-2; D might be TRBD1 (5 bases). Germline lookup yields CDR1 SGHRS and CDR2 YFSETQ. The CDR3 length is 14 residues. Deletions cut 3 bases from V and 6 bases from J, with 15 bases between. The CDR3 DNA follows: TGCGCCAGCAGCTCGGAGGGACCGGGGGATGGCTACACCTTC. It is translated as CASSSEGPGDGYTF.